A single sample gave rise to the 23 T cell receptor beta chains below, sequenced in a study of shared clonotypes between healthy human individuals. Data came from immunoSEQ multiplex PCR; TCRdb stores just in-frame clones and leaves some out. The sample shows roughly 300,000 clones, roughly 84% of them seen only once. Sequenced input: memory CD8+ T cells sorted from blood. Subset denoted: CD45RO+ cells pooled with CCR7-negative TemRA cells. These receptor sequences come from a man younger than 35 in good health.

The CDR3 region has the DNA TGCGCCAGCAGCTTGGCCAGAGCAGGGAAGGGCTATGGCTACACCTTC. Translation gives CASSLARAGKGYGYTF. This rearrangement joins TRBV5-1 to TRBJ1-2, with D perhaps matching TRBD1 (5 bases). The V end was cut by 0 bases, the J end by 4 bases, with 16 bases between. Germline loops: CDR1 SGHRS, CDR2 YFSETQ. The CDR3 has 16 amino acids.

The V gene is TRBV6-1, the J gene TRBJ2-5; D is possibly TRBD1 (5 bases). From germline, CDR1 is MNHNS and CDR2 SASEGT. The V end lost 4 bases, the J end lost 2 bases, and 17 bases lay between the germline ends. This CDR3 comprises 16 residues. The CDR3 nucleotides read TGTGCCAGCAGTGTAACAGGTGGAGTAAGGCAAGAGACCCAGTACTTC. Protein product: CASSVTGGVRQETQYF.

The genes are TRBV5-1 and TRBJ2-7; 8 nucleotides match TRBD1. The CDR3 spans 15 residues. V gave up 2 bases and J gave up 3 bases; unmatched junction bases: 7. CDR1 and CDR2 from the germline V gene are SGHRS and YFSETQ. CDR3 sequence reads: CASSFRTGLGYEQYF. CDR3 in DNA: TGCGCCAGCAGCTTCCGGACAGGGTTAGGCTACGAGCAGTACTTC.

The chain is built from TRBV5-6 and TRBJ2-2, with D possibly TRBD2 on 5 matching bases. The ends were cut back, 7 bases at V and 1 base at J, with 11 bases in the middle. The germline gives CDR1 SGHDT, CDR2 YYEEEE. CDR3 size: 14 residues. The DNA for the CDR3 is TGTGCCAGCCGCGCAGCGGAGAACACCGGGGAGCTGTTTTTT. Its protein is CASRAAENTGELFF.

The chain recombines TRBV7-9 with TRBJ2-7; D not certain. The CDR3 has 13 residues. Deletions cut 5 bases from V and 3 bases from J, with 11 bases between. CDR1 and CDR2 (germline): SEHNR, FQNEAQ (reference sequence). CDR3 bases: TGTGCCAGCAGCACAACATTCCTCTACGAGCAGTACTTC. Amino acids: CASSTTFLYEQYF.

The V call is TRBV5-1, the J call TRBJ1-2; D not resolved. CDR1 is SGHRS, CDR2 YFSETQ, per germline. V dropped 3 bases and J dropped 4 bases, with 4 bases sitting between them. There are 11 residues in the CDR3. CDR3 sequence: CASSSGYGYTF. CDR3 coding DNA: TGCGCCAGCAGCTCAGGCTATGGCTACACCTTC. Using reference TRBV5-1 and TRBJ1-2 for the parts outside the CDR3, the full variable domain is KAGVTQTPRYLIKTRGQQVTLSCSPISGHRSVSWYQQTPGQGLQFLFEYFSETQRNKGNFPGRFSGRQFSNSRSEMNVSTLELGDSALYLCASSSGYGYTFGSGTRLTVV.

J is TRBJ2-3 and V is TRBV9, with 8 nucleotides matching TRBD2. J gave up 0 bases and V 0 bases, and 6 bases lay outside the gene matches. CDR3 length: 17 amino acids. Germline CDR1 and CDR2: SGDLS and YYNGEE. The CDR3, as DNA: TGTGCCAGCAGCGTAGAGTCGGCGGGAGGTAGCACAGATACGCAGTATTTT. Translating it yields CASSVESAGGSTDTQYF. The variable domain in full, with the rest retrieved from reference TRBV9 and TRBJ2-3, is DSGVTQTPKHLITATGQRVTLRCSPRSGDLSVYWYQQSLDQGLQFLIQYYNGEERAKGNILERFSAQQFPDLHSELNLSSLELGDSALYFCASSVESAGGSTDTQYFGPGTRLTVL.

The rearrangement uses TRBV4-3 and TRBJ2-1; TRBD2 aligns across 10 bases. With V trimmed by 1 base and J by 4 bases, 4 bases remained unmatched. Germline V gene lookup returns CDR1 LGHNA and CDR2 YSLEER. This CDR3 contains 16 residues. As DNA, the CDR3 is TGCGCCAGCAGCCAAGGGGTTAGCGGGAGGTACAATGAGCAGTTCTTC. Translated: CASSQGVSGRYNEQFF.

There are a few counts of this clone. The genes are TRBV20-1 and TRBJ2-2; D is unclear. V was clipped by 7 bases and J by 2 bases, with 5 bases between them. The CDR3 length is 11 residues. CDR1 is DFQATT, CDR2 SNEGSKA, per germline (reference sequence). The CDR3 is CSDGNTGELFF. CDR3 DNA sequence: TGCAGTGATGGAAACACCGGGGAGCTGTTTTTT.

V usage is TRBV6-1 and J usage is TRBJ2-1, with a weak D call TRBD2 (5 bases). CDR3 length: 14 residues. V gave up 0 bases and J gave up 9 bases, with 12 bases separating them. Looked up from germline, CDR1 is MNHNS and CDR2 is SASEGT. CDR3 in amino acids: CASSEARVTSEQFF. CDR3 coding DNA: TGTGCCAGCAGTGAAGCGCGGGTGACGAGTGAGCAGTTCTTC.

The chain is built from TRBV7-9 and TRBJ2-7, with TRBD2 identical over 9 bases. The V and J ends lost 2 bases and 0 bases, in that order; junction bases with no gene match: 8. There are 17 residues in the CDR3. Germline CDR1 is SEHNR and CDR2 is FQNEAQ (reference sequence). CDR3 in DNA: TGTGCCAGCAGCTTACTTCTGGGGACTAGCTCCTCCTACGAGCAGTACTTC. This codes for CASSLLLGTSSSYEQYF.

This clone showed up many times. This chain's CDR3 is CASSLSGLSSYNEQFF. CDR3 bases: TGTGCCAGCAGCTTATCGGGCCTTAGCTCCTACAATGAGCAGTTCTTC. The chain couples TRBV7-9 to TRBJ2-1; D gene ambiguous. V lost 2 bases and J 0 bases, leaving 11 bases between the germline ends. The CDR3 is 16 amino acids. CDR1 SEHNR and CDR2 FQNEAQ come from the germline V gene (reference sequence).

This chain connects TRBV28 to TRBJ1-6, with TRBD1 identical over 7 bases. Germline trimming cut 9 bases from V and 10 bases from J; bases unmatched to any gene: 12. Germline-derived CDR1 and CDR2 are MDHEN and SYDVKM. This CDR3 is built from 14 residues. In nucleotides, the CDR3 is TGTGCCAGTAATTATGACAGGGTCGTGTCACCCCTCCACTTT. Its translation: CASNYDRVVSPLHF.

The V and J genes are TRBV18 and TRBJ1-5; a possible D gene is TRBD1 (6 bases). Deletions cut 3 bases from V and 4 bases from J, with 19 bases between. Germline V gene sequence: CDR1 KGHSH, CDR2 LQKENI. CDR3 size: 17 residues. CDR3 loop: CASSPYPQDRKNQPQHF. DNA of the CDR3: TGTGCCAGCTCACCCTATCCCCAAGACAGGAAGAATCAGCCCCAGCATTTT.

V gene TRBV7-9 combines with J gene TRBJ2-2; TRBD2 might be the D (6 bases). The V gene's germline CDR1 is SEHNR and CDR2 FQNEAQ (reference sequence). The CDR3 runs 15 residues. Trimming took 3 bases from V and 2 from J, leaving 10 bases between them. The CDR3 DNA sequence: TGTGCCAGCAGCTTCCGGGACTTTAACACCGGGGAGCTGTTTTTT. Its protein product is CASSFRDFNTGELFF.

In DNA form, the CDR3 reads TGTGCCTGGGACGGGACAGGCTATAATTCACCCCTCCACTTT. It translates to CAWDGTGYNSPLHF. The chain employs TRBV30 and TRBJ1-6, with 8 bases identical to TRBD1. The CDR3 runs to 14 residues. From germline, CDR1 is GTSNPN and CDR2 SVGIG (reference sequence). Germline trimming cut 5 bases from V and 3 bases from J; bases unmatched to any gene: 3.

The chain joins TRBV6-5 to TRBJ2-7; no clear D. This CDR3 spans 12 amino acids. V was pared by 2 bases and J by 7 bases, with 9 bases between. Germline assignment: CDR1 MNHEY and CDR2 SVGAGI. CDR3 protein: CASSYTGVEQYF. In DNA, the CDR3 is TGTGCCAGCAGTTACACGGGCGTAGAGCAGTACTTC.

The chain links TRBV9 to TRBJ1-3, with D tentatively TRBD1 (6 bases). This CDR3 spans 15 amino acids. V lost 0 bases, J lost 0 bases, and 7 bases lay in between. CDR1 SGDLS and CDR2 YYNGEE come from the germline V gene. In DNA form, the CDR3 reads TGTGCCAGCAGCGTAGAGGGGGTCTCTGGAAACACCATATATTTT. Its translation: CASSVEGVSGNTIYF.

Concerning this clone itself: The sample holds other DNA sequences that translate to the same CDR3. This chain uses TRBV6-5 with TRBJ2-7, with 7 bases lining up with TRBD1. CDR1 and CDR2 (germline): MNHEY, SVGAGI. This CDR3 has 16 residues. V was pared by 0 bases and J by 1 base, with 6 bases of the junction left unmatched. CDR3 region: CASSYSTGQRSYEQYF. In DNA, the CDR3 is TGTGCCAGCAGTTACTCGACGGGACAGCGGTCCTACGAGCAGTACTTC.

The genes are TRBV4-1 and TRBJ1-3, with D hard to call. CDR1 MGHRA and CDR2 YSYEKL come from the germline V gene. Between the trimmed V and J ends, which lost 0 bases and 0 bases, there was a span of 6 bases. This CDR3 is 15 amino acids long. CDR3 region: CASSQDRDSGNTIYF. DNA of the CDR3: TGCGCCAGCAGCCAAGACCGGGACTCTGGAAACACCATATATTTT.

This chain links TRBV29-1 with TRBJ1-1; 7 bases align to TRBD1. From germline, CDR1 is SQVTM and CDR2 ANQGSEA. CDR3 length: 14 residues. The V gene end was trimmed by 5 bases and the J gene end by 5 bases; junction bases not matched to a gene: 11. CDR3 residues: CSVWSRGEGTEAFF. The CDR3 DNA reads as TGCAGCGTTTGGTCCAGGGGGGAGGGGACTGAAGCTTTCTTT.

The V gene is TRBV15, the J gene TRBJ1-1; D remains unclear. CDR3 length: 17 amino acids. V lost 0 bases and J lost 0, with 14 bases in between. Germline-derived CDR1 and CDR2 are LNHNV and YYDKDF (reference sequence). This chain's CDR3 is CATSRDGSGGVNTEAFF. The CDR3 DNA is TGTGCCACCAGCAGAGATGGGAGTGGCGGGGTGAACACTGAAGCTTTCTTT.

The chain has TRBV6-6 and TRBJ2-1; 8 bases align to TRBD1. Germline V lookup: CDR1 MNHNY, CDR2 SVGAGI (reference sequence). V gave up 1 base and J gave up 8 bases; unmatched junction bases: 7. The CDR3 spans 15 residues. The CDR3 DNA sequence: TGTGCCAGCAGTTACTACTCCGGGACAGGAGATGAGCAGTTCTTC. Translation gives CASSYYSGTGDEQFF.